These T cell receptor beta chains were read from a single sample in a study of blood T cell repertoires in COVID-19. Sequencing used immunoSEQ multiplex PCR; TCRdb keeps in-frame clones, though not all of them. The sample comprises 150,000 to 160,000 clones, around 79% of which are singletons, and roughly 1.7% rests with the top ten. Sequencing input: peripheral blood. The source is a man at least 80 years old with acute or convalescent COVID-19. Both conserved end residues are part of each CDR3. Each record gives: V gene, clone size, J gene, D gene, CDR3 DNA, CDR3 protein. D genes are given only for firm matches. Size is stated for part of the rows, as once, few or many counts, or as a class when the clone is expanded.

V gene: TRBV2
clone size: .
J gene: TRBJ1-2
D gene: TRBD1
CDR3 DNA: TGTGCCAGCAGTGATTTCGGACAGGAGGGGTATACCTTC
CDR3 protein: CASSDFGQEGYTF

V gene: TRBV2
clone size: .
J gene: TRBJ1-6
D gene: TRBD1
CDR3 DNA: TGTGCCAGCAATGAGGACAGGGCTTCACCCCTCCACTTT
CDR3 protein: CASNEDRASPLHF

V gene: TRBV3-1/TRBV3-2
clone size: .
J gene: TRBJ1-3
D gene: TRBD1
CDR3 DNA: TGTGCCAGCAGCCTGGGACAGGGAAACACCATATATTTT
CDR3 protein: CASSLGQGNTIYF

V gene: TRBV7-9
clone size: .
J gene: TRBJ1-2
D gene: .
CDR3 DNA: TGTGCCAGCAGCTTTCTAGAAAACTATGGCTACACCTTC
CDR3 protein: CASSFLENYGYTF

V gene: TRBV5-1
clone size: .
J gene: TRBJ1-4
D gene: .
CDR3 DNA: TGCGCCAGCAGCCCCACTCCCGGACAGATTAATGAAAAACTGTTTTTT
CDR3 protein: CASSPTPGQINEKLFF

V gene: TRBV15
clone size: .
J gene: TRBJ2-1
D gene: TRBD2
CDR3 DNA: TGTGCCACCAGCAGGGGAACAACTAGCGGGGGACAGGGTGAGCAGTTCTTC
CDR3 protein: CATSRGTTSGGQGEQFF

V gene: TRBV7-2
clone size: once
J gene: TRBJ1-2
D gene: TRBD1
CDR3 DNA: TGTGCCAGCAGCTTAGCGTCCCGGGCAGGGGGCAACTATGGCTACACCTTC
CDR3 protein: CASSLASRAGGNYGYTF

V gene: TRBV5-1
clone size: .
J gene: TRBJ2-7
D gene: .
CDR3 DNA: TGCGCCAGCAGCTTGCTTTATGGCAGGGTCTACGAGCAGTACTTC
CDR3 protein: CASSLLYGRVYEQYF

V gene: TRBV2
clone size: once
J gene: TRBJ2-1
D gene: TRBD2
CDR3 DNA: TGTGCCAGCCGTCCTAGCGGAACCTACAATGAGCAGTTCTTC
CDR3 protein: CASRPSGTYNEQFF

V gene: TRBV5-6
clone size: .
J gene: TRBJ1-1
D gene: .
CDR3 DNA: TGTGCCAGCAGCTTGTCGCCAGGGCTAACAGGTGAAGCTTTCTTT
CDR3 protein: CASSLSPGLTGEAFF

V gene: TRBV5-1
clone size: .
J gene: TRBJ2-2
D gene: .
CDR3 DNA: TGCGCCAGCAGCTTGCAAGTCGGAGGGGCCCCAGTCGACACCGGGGAGCTGTTTTTT
CDR3 protein: CASSLQVGGAPVDTGELFF

V gene: TRBV11-2
clone size: once
J gene: TRBJ1-2
D gene: .
CDR3 DNA: TGTGCCAGCAGCCACACGGGGAATGGCTACACCTTC
CDR3 protein: CASSHTGNGYTF

V gene: TRBV11-2
clone size: .
J gene: TRBJ1-6
D gene: .
CDR3 DNA: TGTGCCAGCAGCCCTGCGGACGGGAGCTCCTATAATTCACCCCTCCACTTT
CDR3 protein: CASSPADGSSYNSPLHF

V gene: TRBV6-1
clone size: .
J gene: TRBJ2-5
D gene: .
CDR3 DNA: TGTGCCAGCAGTGAACTAGCGGCGGGGGCACAGACCCAGTACTTC
CDR3 protein: CASSELAAGAQTQYF

V gene: TRBV18
clone size: .
J gene: TRBJ1-1
D gene: .
CDR3 DNA: TGTGCCAGCTCACCACAAGGAGGGGATACCGGGGCGGAAGCTTTCTTT
CDR3 protein: CASSPQGGDTGAEAFF

V gene: TRBV6-2/TRBV6-3
clone size: .
J gene: TRBJ1-5
D gene: TRBD1
CDR3 DNA: TGTGCCAGCAGTTACAATCAGGGGGCTGTTAGCAATCAGCCCCAGCATTTT
CDR3 protein: CASSYNQGAVSNQPQHF

V gene: TRBV7-9
clone size: few
J gene: TRBJ2-1
D gene: TRBD1
CDR3 DNA: TGTGCCAGCAGCGACCGACGGACAGGGGGGACCTCCTACAATGAGCAGTTCTTC
CDR3 protein: CASSDRRTGGTSYNEQFF

V gene: TRBV6-4
clone size: .
J gene: TRBJ1-2
D gene: TRBD1
CDR3 DNA: TGTGCCAGCAGTGACTCCTACGGACAGGCCTATGGCTACACCTTC
CDR3 protein: CASSDSYGQAYGYTF

V gene: TRBV19
clone size: .
J gene: TRBJ1-1
D gene: TRBD1
CDR3 DNA: TGTGCCAGTAGCATCCCGACGGACAGGGGGAGGCGGGGAGCTTTCTTT
CDR3 protein: CASSIPTDRGRRGAFF

V gene: TRBV11-3
clone size: .
J gene: TRBJ2-7
D gene: .
CDR3 DNA: TGTGCCAGCAGCCTCAGACAGGTTGGCTCCTACGAGCAGTACTTC
CDR3 protein: CASSLRQVGSYEQYF

V gene: TRBV5-1
clone size: once
J gene: TRBJ2-3
D gene: TRBD2
CDR3 DNA: TGCGCCAGCAGTTCGGGACTAGCGGGGGGGCGGAGCACAGATACGCAGTATTTT
CDR3 protein: CASSSGLAGGRSTDTQYF

V gene: TRBV6-5
clone size: once
J gene: TRBJ1-1
D gene: TRBD1
CDR3 DNA: TGTGCCAGCAGTTACTCAGGCAGGGGGAAAACTGAAGCTTTCTTT
CDR3 protein: CASSYSGRGKTEAFF

V gene: TRBV5-6
clone size: few
J gene: TRBJ2-7
D gene: .
CDR3 DNA: TGTGCCAGCAGCTCCACCTACGAGCAGTACTTC
CDR3 protein: CASSSTYEQYF

V gene: TRBV27
clone size: .
J gene: TRBJ2-6
D gene: .
CDR3 DNA: TGTGCCAGCGCCACGTGGAGCTCTGGGGCCAACGTCCTGACTTTC
CDR3 protein: CASATWSSGANVLTF

V gene: TRBV5-1
clone size: .
J gene: TRBJ2-5
D gene: .
CDR3 DNA: TGCGCCAGCAGCCCCGGGATACTTAGGGAGACCCAGTACTTC
CDR3 protein: CASSPGILRETQYF

V gene: TRBV5-5
clone size: .
J gene: TRBJ1-5
D gene: .
CDR3 DNA: TGTGCCAGCAGCTTGGTATCCGGGGATAGCAATCAGCCCCAGCATTTT
CDR3 protein: CASSLVSGDSNQPQHF

V gene: TRBV5-1
clone size: .
J gene: TRBJ2-7
D gene: TRBD2
CDR3 DNA: TGCGCCAGCAGCCCGGGGGGTAGTGGGTCCCTCTACGAGCAGTACTTC
CDR3 protein: CASSPGGSGSLYEQYF

V gene: TRBV5-4
clone size: .
J gene: TRBJ1-1
D gene: TRBD1
CDR3 DNA: TGTGCCAGCAGCGCTCCGGACAGGCCCGCTGAAGCTTTCTTT
CDR3 protein: CASSAPDRPAEAFF

V gene: TRBV3-1/TRBV3-2
clone size: .
J gene: TRBJ2-3
D gene: .
CDR3 DNA: TGTGCCAGCAGCCATCTACGGGGGAAGAGCACAGATACGCAGTATTTT
CDR3 protein: CASSHLRGKSTDTQYF

V gene: TRBV11-3
clone size: .
J gene: TRBJ2-7
D gene: TRBD1
CDR3 DNA: TGTGCCAGCAGGAGCCCACAGGGGTTTGGGTACGAGCAGTACTTC
CDR3 protein: CASRSPQGFGYEQYF

V gene: TRBV7-6
clone size: .
J gene: TRBJ1-1
D gene: .
CDR3 DNA: TGTGCCAGCAGCTTACTCGGGGACACTGAAGCTTTCTTT
CDR3 protein: CASSLLGDTEAFF

V gene: TRBV19
clone size: once
J gene: TRBJ2-5
D gene: TRBD1
CDR3 DNA: TGTGCCAGTAGTACGGGACAGGGGGGAGAGACCCAGTACTTC
CDR3 protein: CASSTGQGGETQYF

V gene: TRBV9
clone size: .
J gene: TRBJ2-7
D gene: TRBD1
CDR3 DNA: TGTGCCAGCAGCCCTAGGACAGGGAGTATACACTACGAGCAGTACTTC
CDR3 protein: CASSPRTGSIHYEQYF

V gene: TRBV6-5
clone size: .
J gene: TRBJ1-4
D gene: .
CDR3 DNA: TGTGCCAGCAGTCGGTCGGGGGGCGAGGGTGAAAAACTGTTTTTT
CDR3 protein: CASSRSGGEGEKLFF

V gene: TRBV6-5
clone size: .
J gene: TRBJ1-1
D gene: .
CDR3 DNA: TGTGCCAGCAGTTCAGGGGTACGGGACACTGAAGCTTTCTTT
CDR3 protein: CASSSGVRDTEAFF

V gene: TRBV6-5
clone size: .
J gene: TRBJ1-1
D gene: TRBD1
CDR3 DNA: TGTGCCAGCAGTCCACAGGGGATGAACACTGAAGCTTTCTTT
CDR3 protein: CASSPQGMNTEAFF

V gene: TRBV7-3
clone size: .
J gene: TRBJ2-1
D gene: .
CDR3 DNA: TGTGCCAGCAGCCCACCCCGAGGCAATGAGCAGTTCTTC
CDR3 protein: CASSPPRGNEQFF

V gene: TRBV19
clone size: few
J gene: TRBJ1-2
D gene: .
CDR3 DNA: TGTGCCAGTAGTAAGTCGGTCTATGGCTACACCTTC
CDR3 protein: CASSKSVYGYTF

V gene: TRBV4-1
clone size: few
J gene: TRBJ1-2
D gene: .
CDR3 DNA: TGCGCCAGCAGCCCCGGTGGGGGGTGGGGCTACACCTTC
CDR3 protein: CASSPGGGWGYTF

V gene: TRBV6-5
clone size: .
J gene: TRBJ1-2
D gene: .
CDR3 DNA: TGTGCCAGCAGTTACTGGGCAGGCGGGAACTATGGCTACACCTTC
CDR3 protein: CASSYWAGGNYGYTF

V gene: TRBV11-3
clone size: .
J gene: TRBJ2-1
D gene: .
CDR3 DNA: TGTGCCAGCAGCTTAGGCGCAGGGGCCTACAATGAGCAGTTCTTC
CDR3 protein: CASSLGAGAYNEQFF

V gene: TRBV28
clone size: .
J gene: TRBJ2-3
D gene: .
CDR3 DNA: TGTGCCAGCAGTTTAGCGGGGGCCGGCACAGATACGCAGTATTTT
CDR3 protein: CASSLAGAGTDTQYF

V gene: TRBV15
clone size: once
J gene: TRBJ2-5
D gene: TRBD1
CDR3 DNA: TGTGCCACCAGCCGTGGACAGGGGCAAGAGACCCAGTACTTC
CDR3 protein: CATSRGQGQETQYF

V gene: TRBV6-5
clone size: few
J gene: TRBJ1-4
D gene: TRBD1
CDR3 DNA: TGTGCCAGCAGAAGGACAGGGACTGAAAAACTGTTTTTT
CDR3 protein: CASRRTGTEKLFF

V gene: TRBV7-2
clone size: once
J gene: TRBJ1-3
D gene: TRBD1
CDR3 DNA: TGTGCCAGCAGGTCAACAGGGGGGAAAGGAAACACCATATATTTT
CDR3 protein: CASRSTGGKGNTIYF

V gene: TRBV28
clone size: .
J gene: TRBJ1-2
D gene: TRBD1
CDR3 DNA: TGTGCCAGCAGTGAACAGGGGGCTTTTGGCTACACCTTC
CDR3 protein: CASSEQGAFGYTF

V gene: TRBV30
clone size: .
J gene: TRBJ2-7
D gene: TRBD2
CDR3 DNA: TGTGCCTGGAGGGGCCTAGCGGGGATGTACTTC
CDR3 protein: CAWRGLAGMYF

V gene: TRBV6-5
clone size: .
J gene: TRBJ1-3
D gene: .
CDR3 DNA: TGTGCCAGCAGTTACCCGGCAGCGGGCACCATATATTTT
CDR3 protein: CASSYPAAGTIYF

V gene: TRBV5-8
clone size: .
J gene: TRBJ2-7
D gene: TRBD2
CDR3 DNA: TGTGCCAGCAGCACCGGACTAGCTTCCACCTACGAGCAGTACTTC
CDR3 protein: CASSTGLASTYEQYF

V gene: TRBV10-3
clone size: .
J gene: TRBJ1-2
D gene: .
CDR3 DNA: TGTGCCATCAGTGAGTCTCGTGGCTACACCTTC
CDR3 protein: CAISESRGYTF

V gene: TRBV6-6
clone size: .
J gene: TRBJ1-1
D gene: .
CDR3 DNA: TGTGCCAGCAGTTTCCGAAGGCTTGGAGATAACACTGAAGCTTTCTTT
CDR3 protein: CASSFRRLGDNTEAFF